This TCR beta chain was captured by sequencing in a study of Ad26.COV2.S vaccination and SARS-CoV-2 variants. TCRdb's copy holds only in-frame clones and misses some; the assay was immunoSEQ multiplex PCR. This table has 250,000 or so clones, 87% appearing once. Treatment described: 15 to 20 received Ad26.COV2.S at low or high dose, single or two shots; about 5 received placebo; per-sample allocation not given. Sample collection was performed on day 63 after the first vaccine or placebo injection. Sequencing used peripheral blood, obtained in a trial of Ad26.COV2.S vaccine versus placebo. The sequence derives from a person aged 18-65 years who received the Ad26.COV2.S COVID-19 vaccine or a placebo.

The CDR3 DNA reads TGTGCCAGCTCACCACCCGGAAGGGCAAAGACAGATACGCAGTATTTT. Translation gives CASSPPGRAKTDTQYF. The chain combines TRBV18 with TRBJ2-3, with D hard to call. V lost 0 bases and J 3 bases, leaving 13 bases between the germline ends. Looked up from germline, CDR1 is KGHSH and CDR2 is LQKENI. CDR3 length equals 16 residues.